This T cell receptor (beta chain) was sequenced during a study of blood T cells in healthy people across ages. The study's findings and limits: A strong correlation was seen between TCR beta diversity and naive T cell percentage. CMV status of donors was not determined, possibly confounding expanded clonotype changes.

Healthy Caucasians from Russia aged roughly 6 to 95 served as donors. About this clonotype itself: The antigen is unknown.

A second PCR of roughly 7 to 11 cycles used a sample-barcoded 5' primer and a J-beta primer mix. Each cDNA molecule carried a tag from a template-switch adaptor that contained 12 random nucleotides. MiXCR was run by TCRdb on the 5' RACE reads, yielding one entry per CDR3 protein. The table has about 1.6 million distinct CDR3 sequences, 30% to 35% seen once. The CDR3 is 15 amino acids. Germline V lookup: CDR1 MDHEN, CDR2 SYDVKM. Trimming removed 7 bases from V and 2 bases from J; junction bases left unmatched: 11. The V and J genes are TRBV28 and TRBJ2-7, with 7 bases lining up with TRBD1. This receptor was obtained from a woman aged 25 to 39 in good health. Sequenced material: blood. The CDR3 sequence: CASILRQGRTYEQYF. CDR3 in DNA: TGTGCCAGCATCCTTCGACAGGGACGGACCTACGAGCAGTACTTC.